This T cell receptor (beta chain) was sequenced for a study of T cell changes during pregnancy in multiple sclerosis. Germline CDR1 SEHNR, CDR2 FQNEAQ (reference sequence). The CDR3 extends over 14 amino acids. Trimming cost V 2 bases and J 5 bases, with 10 bases left between them. The method was immunoSEQ multiplex PCR; TCRdb's version includes in-frame clones alone and lacks a portion of them. The data hold around 45,000 clones, with just under 95% observed a single time. The source was CD4+ T cells from peripheral blood mononuclear cells, collected in the third trimester of pregnancy. The rearrangement joins TRBV7-9 to TRBJ2-1; D might be TRBD2 (6 bases). The TCR sequence derives from a female donor with multiple sclerosis, enrolled in a pregnancy study. CDR3 sequence (DNA): TGTGCCAGCAGCTTAAACGCGGGACACAATGAGCAGTTCTTC. It specifies CASSLNAGHNEQFF.